The 28 T cell receptor beta chains reported below all come from one sample, sequenced in a study of OX40 agonist ivuxolimab in advanced cancers. Measured with immunoSEQ multiplex PCR; TCRdb has only the in-frame clones, and not every one. The sample shows under 20,000 clones, 80% to 90% of them seen only once. The sample here was CD4+ or CD8+ T cells sorted from blood, taken in a trial of the OX40 agonist ivuxolimab. All receptors derive from an adult with an advanced solid tumor such as melanoma, head and neck, liver or kidney cancer.

This sequence joins TRBV5-1 and TRBJ2-7; a weak D match, TRBD2 (5 bases). The CDR3 contains 16 residues. The V gene's germline CDR1 is SGHRS and CDR2 YFSETQ. V shed 1 base and J shed 3 bases, with 17 bases lying between them. CDR3 loop: CASSLFIWEFFYEQYF. In DNA form, the CDR3 reads TGCGCCAGCAGCTTGTTCATTTGGGAGTTCTTCTACGAGCAGTACTTC.

The chain recombines TRBV11-2 with TRBJ2-7, with 8 bases matching TRBD1. Losses at the gene ends were 1 base for V and 6 bases for J; bases not matched to a gene: 8. The CDR3 contains 15 residues. Germline values: CDR1 SGHAT, CDR2 FQNNGV. CDR3 in amino acids: CASSLAAQGAGEQYF. DNA for the CDR3: TGTGCCAGCAGCTTAGCAGCGCAGGGGGCTGGCGAGCAGTACTTC.

V is TRBV27 and J is TRBJ2-3; D not resolved. Between the trimmed V and J ends, which lost 2 bases and 5 bases, there was a span of 8 bases. Germline V gene sequence: CDR1 MNHEY, CDR2 SMNVEV (reference sequence). The CDR3 extends over 13 amino acids. The CDR3: CASSLGPGDTQYF. The DNA for the CDR3 is TGTGCCAGCAGTTTAGGGCCCGGAGATACGCAGTATTTT.

V and J are TRBV5-4 and TRBJ2-5; TRBD2 aligns across 10 bases. With the DNA end fitting TRBJ2-7 better, the J assignment may be wrong. There are 14 residues in the CDR3. CDR1 SGHNT and CDR2 YYREEE come from the germline V gene (reference sequence). The CDR3 loop reads CASSLAGGPHEQYF. CDR3 nucleotides: TGTGCCAGCAGCTTAGCGGGAGGGCCCCACGAGCAGTACTTC.

The chain employs TRBV2 and TRBJ2-3; possible D gene TRBD1, 5 bases. Germline V gene sequence: CDR1 SNHLY, CDR2 FYNNEI. V lost 1 base, J lost 7 bases, and 12 bases lay in between. The CDR3 spans 14 residues. CDR3 sequence reads: CASSEVVGPNTQYF. The CDR3 nucleotides are TGTGCCAGCAGTGAAGTAGTGGGGCCCAATACGCAGTATTTT.

This chain links TRBV19 with TRBJ1-1, with D unclear. Trimming took 3 bases from V and 2 from J, leaving 4 bases between them. The CDR3 covers 12 residues. Germline V gene sequence: CDR1 LNHDA, CDR2 SQIVND (reference sequence). The CDR3 loop is CASSISNTEAFF. The CDR3 nucleotides are TGTGCCAGTAGTATTAGTAACACTGAAGCTTTCTTT.

This clone was seen a handful of times. The V call is TRBV11-2, the J call TRBJ2-1; the match to TRBD1 covers 9 bases. With V trimmed by 4 bases and J by 1 base, 2 bases remained unmatched. Germline V gives CDR1 SGHAT, CDR2 FQNNGV. The CDR3 contains 15 residues. The CDR3 sequence: CASSSGTGSYNEQFF. CDR3 DNA: TGTGCCAGCAGCTCCGGGACAGGGTCCTACAATGAGCAGTTCTTC.

This chain joins TRBV30 and TRBJ2-7, with 14 bases matching TRBD2. Germline V gene lookup returns CDR1 GTSNPN and CDR2 SVGIG (reference sequence). The CDR3 consists of 14 residues. J was trimmed by 4 bases and V by 8 bases; bases with no gene match: 7. The CDR3 sequence is CAPRTSGRQYEQYF. For the CDR3, the DNA is TGTGCCCCTCGGACTAGCGGGAGGCAATACGAGCAGTACTTC.

V usage is TRBV7-2 and J usage is TRBJ2-7; 7 bases agree with TRBD1. Unmatched junction bases numbered 7, after V lost 4 bases and J lost 1 base. This CDR3 spans 15 amino acids. Germline CDR1 is SGHTA and CDR2 is FQGNSA. The CDR3 region is CASSSNGDRSYEQYF. The CDR3 nucleotides read TGTGCCAGCAGCTCGAACGGGGACAGATCCTACGAGCAGTACTTC.

The chain joins TRBV5-1 to TRBJ1-1, with D perhaps TRBD1 (5 bases). Germline CDR1 SGHRS, CDR2 YFSETQ. V was clipped by 2 bases and J by 1 base, with 6 bases between them. The length of the CDR3 is 13 residues. The CDR3 DNA reads as TGCGCCAGCAGCTTCGGACAGAACACTGAAGCTTTCTTT. It specifies CASSFGQNTEAFF.

This chain links TRBV18 with TRBJ2-7, with 10 bases identical to TRBD1. In germline, CDR1 is KGHSH, CDR2 LQKENI. The CDR3 sequence is 14 residues long. Trimming at V came to 6 bases and at J to 9 bases, leaving 11 bases not matched to a gene. The CDR3 is CASSETGQGIVQYF. CDR3 in DNA: TGTGCCAGCTCGGAAACGGGACAGGGGATTGTGCAGTACTTC.

The chain combines TRBV5-6 with TRBJ2-5; 7 nucleotides match TRBD1. V shed 0 bases and J 2 bases; nucleotides not matched to a gene: 7. Per the germline V gene, CDR1 is SGHDT and CDR2 is YYEEEE. The CDR3 loop spans 16 amino acids. Written as DNA, the CDR3 is TGTGCCAGCAGCTTGGCCGCAGGGGGTAGTCAAGAGACCCAGTACTTC. The encoded protein is CASSLAAGGSQETQYF.

V gene TRBV7-2 combines with J gene TRBJ2-1; possible D gene TRBD1, 6 bases. From germline, CDR1 is SGHTA and CDR2 FQGNSA. The CDR3 consists of 13 residues. V was shortened by 4 bases and J by 6 bases, with 10 bases between the two germline ends. The CDR3 here is CASSSQGGNEQFF. The CDR3 DNA is TGTGCCAGCAGCTCCCAAGGGGGCAATGAGCAGTTCTTC.

The gene calls are TRBV27 and TRBJ2-7; the D gene is possibly TRBD2 (6 bases). Germline V lookup: CDR1 MNHEY, CDR2 SMNVEV (reference sequence). Trimming removed 5 bases from V and 4 bases from J, with 15 bases in between. The CDR3 consists of 14 residues. In nucleotides, the CDR3 is TGTGCCAGCAGTCCCCGGGCGGCGGGGTACGAGCAGTACTTC. Its protein is CASSPRAAGYEQYF.

V and J are TRBV27 and TRBJ1-5, with TRBD1 identical over 9 bases. The CDR3 loop spans 15 amino acids. Unmatched junction bases numbered 7, after V lost 5 bases and J lost 5 bases. From germline, CDR1 is MNHEY and CDR2 SMNVEV (reference sequence). The CDR3 loop reads CASSTRQGVDQPQHF. Written as DNA, the CDR3 is TGTGCCAGCAGTACCAGACAGGGGGTAGATCAGCCCCAGCATTTT.

The CDR3 here is CASSPTGTSGTGELFF. CDR3 DNA sequence: TGTGCCAGCAGTCCCACCGGGACTAGCGGCACCGGGGAGCTGTTTTTT. This rearrangement joins TRBV6-4 to TRBJ2-2; TRBD2 agrees at 11 bases. This CDR3 comprises 16 residues. Trimming took 5 bases from V and 4 from J; bases not matched to a gene: 6. The germline gives CDR1 MRHNA, CDR2 SNTAGT.

The chain links TRBV27 to TRBJ2-7; D unresolved. CDR1 and CDR2 (germline): MNHEY, SMNVEV (reference sequence). The CDR3 extends over 11 amino acids. V was shortened by 3 bases and J by 13 bases, with 13 bases between the two germline ends. This CDR3 reads CASSLLARTYF. CDR3 sequence (DNA): TGTGCCAGCAGTTTGTTGGCGAGAACCTACTTC.

The chain joins TRBV7-8 to TRBJ2-1; 7 nucleotides agree with TRBD2. The ends lost 5 bases at V and 8 bases at J; junction bases unmatched: 9. CDR3 length: 14 residues. The germline gives CDR1 SGHVS, CDR2 FQNEAQ. CDR3 in DNA: TGTGCCAGCAGCCCAGAGGTTGCGGGGGATGAGCAGTTCTTC. Its protein is CASSPEVAGDEQFF.

This chain uses TRBV10-3 with TRBJ2-1, with unresolved D. The CDR3 consists of 13 residues. The V end was cut by 3 bases, the J end by 3 bases, with 6 bases between. Germline V gene data show CDR1 as ENHRY and CDR2 as SYGVKD. As DNA, the CDR3 is TGTGCCATCAGTGAAGGGCTCTACAATGAGCAGTTCTTC. It yields the protein CAISEGLYNEQFF.

The V gene is TRBV2, the J gene TRBJ1-1; D possibly corresponds to TRBD1 (5 bases). Trimming removed 3 bases from V and 4 bases from J, with 9 bases in between. This CDR3 is built from 13 residues. Germline CDR1 SNHLY, CDR2 FYNNEI. The CDR3 loop reads CASSEGGGTEAFF. For the CDR3, the DNA is TGTGCCAGCAGTGAGGGGGGTGGCACTGAAGCTTTCTTT.

The chain combines TRBV29-1 with TRBJ2-1; unclear D gene. Trimming pared 4 bases from V and 2 bases from J, leaving 12 bases between. CDR3 length: 14 amino acids. From germline, CDR1 is SQVTM and CDR2 ANQGSEA. The CDR3 loop reads CSVGGTGTYNEQFF. Here the CDR3 DNA reads TGCAGCGTTGGGGGAACGGGCACCTACAATGAGCAGTTCTTC.

Only a few counts were recorded for this clone. The chain carries TRBV30 and TRBJ2-7, with TRBD1 matching 10 bases. With V trimmed by 0 bases and J by 4 bases, 12 bases remained unmatched. CDR3 length: 17 residues. From germline, CDR1 is GTSNPN and CDR2 SVGIG (reference sequence). The CDR3 region is CAWSVHIATGGAYEQYF. In DNA, the CDR3 is TGTGCCTGGAGTGTACACATCGCGACAGGGGGCGCGTACGAGCAGTACTTC.

The chain couples TRBV19 to TRBJ1-5, with 8 bases lining up with TRBD1. The ends lost 4 bases at V and 3 bases at J; junction bases unmatched: 8. The CDR3 is 16 amino acids. Germline CDR1 and CDR2: LNHDA and SQIVND (reference sequence). This CDR3 is CASSTRQGKVNQPQHF. CDR3 bases: TGTGCCAGTAGTACGCGACAGGGGAAGGTCAATCAGCCCCAGCATTTT.

This chain joins TRBV5-1 and TRBJ2-5, with a weak D call TRBD2 (5 bases). The CDR3 totals 14 residues. Trimming shortened V by 0 bases and J by 4 bases, and 10 bases separated the two germline ends. CDR1 SGHRS and CDR2 YFSETQ come from the germline V gene. In DNA form, the CDR3 reads TGCGCCAGCAGCTTGGGACTACCCGGAGAGACCCAGTACTTC. This codes for CASSLGLPGETQYF.

This clone appeared once. The chain carries TRBV6-1 and TRBJ2-1; 11 bases are shared with TRBD1. Per the germline V gene, CDR1 is MNHNS and CDR2 is SASEGT. With 3 bases clipped from V and 10 bases from J, the junction kept 5 bases outside the gene matches. CDR3 length equals 14 residues. The CDR3 coding sequence is TGTGCCAGCAGTGACCTGGACAGGGGGCGAGAGCAGTTCTTC. This encodes CASSDLDRGREQFF.

The chain joins TRBV11-2 to TRBJ2-5, with 9 bases that match TRBD2. Germline V gene sequence: CDR1 SGHAT, CDR2 FQNNGV. J gave up 2 bases and V 5 bases, and 3 bases lay outside the gene matches. This CDR3 is 14 amino acids long. The CDR3: CASSATSGQETQYF. In DNA, the CDR3 is TGTGCCAGCAGCGCGACTAGCGGACAAGAGACCCAGTACTTC.

The chain joins TRBV6-6 to TRBJ2-3; 7 nucleotides match TRBD2. The V gene end was trimmed by 2 bases and the J gene end by 1 base; junction bases not matched to a gene: 6. Germline values: CDR1 MNHNY, CDR2 SVGAGI (reference sequence). The CDR3 sequence is 16 residues long. The chain's CDR3 is CASSYGREWGTDTQYF. The CDR3 DNA reads TGTGCCAGCAGTTACGGGAGGGAGTGGGGCACAGATACGCAGTATTTT.

This rearrangement joins TRBV7-5 to TRBJ1-1; TRBD1, the table's D call, was not compared with the DNA. TRBV7-5 is deemed a pseudogene. The CDR3 is 14 amino acids. The CDR3 nucleotides are TGTGCCAGCAGCTTAGTCCAGGGGAAATCTGAAGCTTTCTTT. This translates into CASSLVQGKSEAFF.